The rows below give T cell receptor beta chains drawn from one sample of a study of Ad26.COV2.S vaccination and SARS-CoV-2 variants. Assay: immunoSEQ multiplex PCR; the TCRdb copy retains only in-frame clones and omits some. The data show about 350,000 clones, about 85% seen once. The sequences come from peripheral blood, collected in a trial of Ad26.COV2.S vaccine versus placebo. The receptors here all came from a person aged 18-60 years who received the Ad26.COV2.S COVID-19 vaccine or a placebo. CDR3s include the opening cysteine and the closing phenylalanine or tryptophan. D genes are given only for firm matches. The size of a clone is reported for some rows only, either as once, few or many, or as a class for expanded clones.

V gene	D gene	J gene	clone size	CDR3 DNA	CDR3 protein
TRBV6-5	-	TRBJ1-2	-	TGTGCCAGCAGTTGGGACGCCGGGGGTGGCTACACCTTC	CASSWDAGGGYTF
TRBV4-3	-	TRBJ2-7	-	TGCGCCAGCAGCCAATCTCTTCTTTTGGGCCGGACCTACGAGCAGTACTTC	CASSQSLLLGRTYEQYF
TRBV11-2	-	TRBJ2-7	-	TGTGCCAGCAGCCCCAATCTCCCCAACTACGAGCAGTACTTC	CASSPNLPNYEQYF
TRBV7-9	TRBD1	TRBJ2-1	once	TGTGCCAGCAGCTTAACGCGGACAGGGGGCAATGAGCAGTTCTTC	CASSLTRTGGNEQFF
TRBV5-1	-	TRBJ1-4	-	TGCGCCAGCAGCTTGGGTCCGGATGAAAAACTGTTTTTT	CASSLGPDEKLFF
TRBV2	TRBD1	TRBJ1-6	once	TGTGCCAGCAGCCGGGACAGGGATTCACCCCTCCACTTT	CASSRDRDSPLHF
TRBV27	TRBD1	TRBJ1-2	-	TGTGCCAGCAGCCCGAGAGTCGGGACAGGGGGCCACTATGGCTACACCTTC	CASSPRVGTGGHYGYTF
TRBV30	TRBD2	TRBJ2-1	-	TGTGCCTGGAGTTTGGGACTAGCCGGTAACAATGAGCAGTTCTTC	CAWSLGLAGNNEQFF
TRBV9	-	TRBJ2-7	-	TGTGCCAGCAGCGTATCGGGTATATCAGACTACGAGCAGTACTTC	CASSVSGISDYEQYF
TRBV27	-	TRBJ1-1	-	TGTGCCAGCAGTTCCAGGATTATGAGAGGCCACACTGAAGCTTTCTTT	CASSSRIMRGHTEAFF
TRBV5-1	TRBD1	TRBJ1-2	-	TGCGCCAGCAGCGCTGGACAGGGGGCTGACGGCTACACCTTC	CASSAGQGADGYTF
TRBV7-9	TRBD1	TRBJ1-3	-	TGTGCCAGCAGCTCCTGGACAGGGCGCGGAAACACCATATATTTT	CASSSWTGRGNTIYF
TRBV18	-	TRBJ1-5	-	TGTGCCAGCTCACCCCGGGACGGTAGCAATCAGCCCCAGCATTTT	CASSPRDGSNQPQHF
TRBV29-1	-	TRBJ2-1	-	TGCAGCGTTGAGGCACAGTTCGAGGACCGCTCCTACAATGAGCAGTTCTTC	CSVEAQFEDRSYNEQFF
TRBV12-3/TRBV12-4	TRBD1	TRBJ1-2	once	TGTGCCACCGATGACAGGGGGCTTGGCTACACCTTC	CATDDRGLGYTF
TRBV5-1	-	TRBJ2-7	-	TGCGCCAGCAGCTTGGGCCCTCGAAATTCCTACGAGCAGTACTTC	CASSLGPRNSYEQYF
TRBV7-3	-	TRBJ1-3	few	TGTGCCAGCAGCTTACTTGGGAGGACCTCTGGAAACACCATATATTTT	CASSLLGRTSGNTIYF
TRBV27	TRBD2	TRBJ2-7	-	TGTGCCAGCAGTTTATCAGGCGGGAGGGCCTACGAGCAGTACTTC	CASSLSGGRAYEQYF
TRBV28	TRBD1	TRBJ1-3	-	TGTGCCAGCAGTTACCAACGCCTGGGACAGGGGGGAAACACCATATATTTT	CASSYQRLGQGGNTIYF
TRBV19	TRBD2	TRBJ2-2	once	TGTGCCAGCCAATGGGGAACCTCTCCCCTCGGCGGGAGTTTAGCCGGGGAGCTGTTTTTT	CASQWGTSPLGGSLAGELFF
TRBV19	-	TRBJ1-2	-	TGTGCCAGTAGTATCATGGGGTACGGCTACACCTTC	CASSIMGYGYTF
TRBV10-3	-	TRBJ1-1	-	TGTGCCATCAGTGAAATGCGGGGAATGAACACTGAAGCTTTCTTT	CAISEMRGMNTEAFF
TRBV30	-	TRBJ2-1	-	TGTGCCTGGAGTGTAAAGTGGTTGGATGAGCAGTTCTTC	CAWSVKWLDEQFF
TRBV12-5	-	TRBJ1-2	-	TGTGCTAGTGGTTTGGTGGGCAGGACTTCTGGCTACACCTTC	CASGLVGRTSGYTF
TRBV25-1	TRBD1	TRBJ2-7	-	TGTGCCAGCAGTGCATGGACAGGGCCCACCGAGCAGTACTTC	CASSAWTGPTEQYF
TRBV27	-	TRBJ2-7	-	TGTGCCAGCAGTTTAAGGGGCTCCTACGAGCAGTACTTC	CASSLRGSYEQYF
TRBV6-2/TRBV6-3	-	TRBJ1-2	-	TGTGCCAGCAGTTTCGACAGAACGTACGGCTACACCTTC	CASSFDRTYGYTF
TRBV6-5	-	TRBJ2-7	once	TGTGCCAGCAGTATCAACGAGCAGTACTTC	CASSINEQYF
TRBV14	TRBD1	TRBJ2-7	-	TGTGCCAGCAGCCGGGACAGACTCTACGAGCAGTACTTC	CASSRDRLYEQYF
TRBV27	TRBD2	TRBJ2-1	-	TGTGCCAGCAGTCCCCGTTGGGCGGGAGGCAAGTACAATGAGCAGTTCTTC	CASSPRWAGGKYNEQFF
TRBV20-1	-	TRBJ2-3	-	TGCAGCTGGGGGGCAGATACGCAGTATTTT	CSWGADTQYF
TRBV5-1	TRBD1	TRBJ2-5	-	TGCGCCAGCAGCTTGGCCGGGACAGGGGGCAGCGAGACCCAGTACTTC	CASSLAGTGGSETQYF
TRBV5-4	TRBD1	TRBJ2-5	-	TGTGCCAGCAGTCCTCCGGGGACAGGAAGGGGAGAGACCCAGTACTTC	CASSPPGTGRGETQYF
TRBV7-9	-	TRBJ1-3	-	TGTGCCAGCAGCATCTCAACCTCTGGAAACACCATATATTTT	CASSISTSGNTIYF
TRBV6-5	TRBD1	TRBJ1-3	-	TGTGCCAGCAGTTACTCGAAAGGGGGCACCGGAAACACCATATATTTT	CASSYSKGGTGNTIYF
TRBV6-2/TRBV6-3	-	TRBJ2-7	-	TGTGCCAGCAGTTACTCGAAGTCGGAGGGGAATAAAAACGAGCAGTACTTC	CASSYSKSEGNKNEQYF
TRBV9	-	TRBJ2-5	once	TGTGCCAGCAGCCCAAGCGGGTACGAAGAGACCCAGTACTTC	CASSPSGYEETQYF
TRBV19	-	TRBJ2-2	-	TGTGCCAGTACGACGCAATACACCGGGGAGCTGTTTTTT	CASTTQYTGELFF
TRBV7-9	-	TRBJ1-4	-	TGTGCCAGCAGCCCCCCGACACCAGGTTCGAATGAAAAACTGTTTTTT	CASSPPTPGSNEKLFF
TRBV5-6	-	TRBJ2-5	-	TGTGCCAGCAGCTCGCTTAGGGGGTCGGAGACCCAGTACTTC	CASSSLRGSETQYF
TRBV6-6	-	TRBJ1-5	-	TGTGCCAGCACGGAGGACAATCAGCCCCAGCATTTT	CASTEDNQPQHF
TRBV5-6	-	TRBJ1-6	few	TGTGCCAGCAGCCCATCACAGGCGTTTCGGTCACCCCTCCACTTT	CASSPSQAFRSPLHF
TRBV19	TRBD1	TRBJ1-5	once	TGTGCCAGTACCGACAGGGGGGGTCAGCCCCAGCATTTT	CASTDRGGQPQHF
TRBV19	-	TRBJ1-2	-	TGTGCCAGTAGCTGGTTGGGCGAGGGTGGCTACACCTTC	CASSWLGEGGYTF
TRBV6-6	-	TRBJ1-2	-	TGTGCCAGCAGTCCCCCCGGAGGAGAGTATGGCTACACCTTC	CASSPPGGEYGYTF
TRBV20-1	-	TRBJ2-3	-	TGCAGTGCTAGTTCCCGTACGCAGTATTTT	CSASSRTQYF
TRBV7-2	-	TRBJ1-4	-	TGTGCCAGCAGCTCCCGTAGGGGTATTAATGAAAAACTGTTTTTT	CASSSRRGINEKLFF
TRBV5-1	-	TRBJ2-1	-	TGCGCCAGCAGCCTTAGTTTTGAGCAGTTCTTC	CASSLSFEQFF
TRBV24-1	TRBD2	TRBJ2-5	-	TGTGCCACCAGTGATCCAAAACTAGCGGAAGAGACCCAGTACTTC	CATSDPKLAEETQYF